The 30 T cell receptor beta chains below come from one sample, sequenced in a study of human T cells and chemical hapten exposure. Specified time point: pre-sensitization, week 0. This sample's treatment: therapeutic diphenylcyclopropenone sensitization with weekly scalp DPC. A single record per CDR3 protein comes from TCRdb applying MiXCR to the RACE reads. The sample consists of fewer than 70,000 distinct CDR3 sequences, about 6.7% of them appearing once. The source material was whole blood, sampled in connection with sensitization to the hapten diphenylcyclopropenone (DPC). Receptor source: a young woman with alopecia areata. Some clones in this sample may be carry-over from other donors' samples.

This clonotype was seen ten or more times. J is TRBJ2-7 and V is TRBV29-1; no clear D gene. Trimming shortened V by 4 bases and J by 2 bases, and 12 bases separated the two germline ends. Germline CDR1 and CDR2: SQVTM and ANQGSEA. CDR3 size: 13 residues. The CDR3 DNA reads as TGCAGCGTTGTGCAGGACGGACCCTACGAGCAGTACTTC. It is translated as CSVVQDGPYEQYF.

In its sample, this clonotype was seen many times. The chain uses TRBV20-1 and TRBJ2-5, with TRBD2 as a possible D gene (6 bases). The CDR3 runs 14 residues. The V gene lost 4 bases and the J gene lost 2 bases, with 14 bases spanning the gap. Germline V lookup: CDR1 DFQATT, CDR2 SNEGSKA (reference sequence). CDR3 sequence: CSATPGLTQETQYF. The CDR3 bases are TGCAGTGCTACTCCGGGACTGACACAAGAGACCCAGTACTTC.

This clonotype was observed many times. An end of the junction does not agree with germline; a read error may underlie this. The rearrangement links TRBV7-7 to TRBJ2-3; D unclear. Germline CDR1 is SSHAT and CDR2 is FNYEAQ (reference sequence). This CDR3 contains 14 residues. The CDR3 loop reads CASSLANGTDTQYF. CDR3 in DNA: TGTGCTAGCAGCTTAGCAAACGGTACAGATACGCAGTATTTT.

This clonotype was recorded many times. This sequence joins TRBV11-2 and TRBJ2-6; either TRBD1 or TRBD2 may supply D (5 bases each). Germline assignment: CDR1 SGHAT and CDR2 FQNNGV. The CDR3 has 16 residues. The V end lost 3 bases, the J end lost 2 bases, and 11 bases lay between the germline ends. CDR3 nucleotide sequence: TGTGCCAGCAGCTTCGAGGGCAGGGCTGGGGCCAACGTCCTGACTTTC. This codes for CASSFEGRAGANVLTF.

The sample holds many counts of this clonotype. CDR3 DNA: TGTGCCATCAGTGAACCGGACAGGAACGGTGAAGCTTTCTTT. The encoded protein is CAISEPDRNGEAFF. The gene calls are TRBV10-3 and TRBJ1-1, with 7 positions matching TRBD1. Germline loops: CDR1 ENHRY, CDR2 SYGVKD. The CDR3 consists of 14 residues. V was pared by 3 bases and J by 7 bases, with 8 bases of the junction left unmatched.

This clonotype came up a few times. This chain joins TRBV19 and TRBJ2-5; D is ambiguous. This CDR3 has 13 amino acids. CDR1 is LNHDA and CDR2 is SQIVND in the germline V gene (reference sequence). Trimming removed 4 bases from V and 4 bases from J, with 10 bases in between. The CDR3 is CASSTSTPETQYF. CDR3 nucleotides: TGTGCCAGTAGTACGTCCACCCCAGAGACCCAGTACTTC.

Details on this clonotype: One base away lies a much larger clone, so this may be a sequencing read error. The CDR3 DNA is TGTGTCAGCAGTTACGGACAGGGTAATTCACCCCTCCACTTT. Translating it yields CVSSYGQGNSPLHF. V gene TRBV6-5 combines with J gene TRBJ1-6; 8 positions match TRBD1. CDR3 size: 14 residues. In germline, CDR1 is MNHEY, CDR2 SVGAGI.

In DNA form, the CDR3 reads TGTGCCAGCAGCGGCCCGACTACAGGGGCCCGCTATGGCTACACCTTC. It is translated as CASSGPTTGARYGYTF. V is TRBV9 and J is TRBJ1-2; 7 nucleotides line up with TRBD1. The V and J ends lost 3 bases and 4 bases, in that order; junction bases with no gene match: 12. The germline V gene encodes CDR1 SGDLS and CDR2 YYNGEE. This CDR3 contains 16 residues.

There are many counts of this clonotype. The chain joins TRBV6-1 to TRBJ2-3, with unresolved D. Germline-derived CDR1 and CDR2 are MNHNS and SASEGT. Trimming cost V 4 bases and J 2 bases, with 7 bases left between them. There are 13 residues in the CDR3. The CDR3 DNA reads TGTGCCAGCAGTGTTGTAGACACAGATACGCAGTATTTT. It codes for CASSVVDTDTQYF.

This clonotype was observed at least ten times. The V call is TRBV12-3 or TRBV12-4, the J call TRBJ2-2; TRBD1 is a possible D gene (5 bases). Trimming removed 0 bases from V and 7 bases from J, with 9 bases in between. The CDR3 spans 14 residues. The CDR3 DNA reads TGTGCCAGCAGTTTAGCAGGGGTGGGCGGGGAGCTGTTTTTT. Protein: CASSLAGVGGELFF.

In its sample, this clonotype was seen many times. The chain joins TRBV7-9 to TRBJ2-1; D tentatively fits TRBD1 or TRBD2 (5 bases each). CDR1 SEHNR and CDR2 FQNEAQ come from the germline V gene (reference sequence). Deletions cut 5 bases from V and 2 bases from J, with 22 bases between. The CDR3 runs 18 residues. In DNA form, the CDR3 reads TGTGCCAGCAGCCCTTCCGGGACGGCAGGGTCAACCTACAATGAGCAGTTCTTC. The encoded protein is CASSPSGTAGSTYNEQFF.

This clonotype has just a few counts. The chain employs TRBV30 and TRBJ1-4, with D unclear. The germline V gene encodes CDR1 GTSNPN and CDR2 SVGIG (reference sequence). This CDR3 is built from 16 residues. V was cut by 2 bases and J by 5 bases, with 18 bases left in between. The CDR3 here is CAWSSRVRDSNEKLFF. CDR3 nucleotides: TGTGCCTGGAGTTCACGGGTTCGGGATTCCAATGAAAAACTGTTTTTT.

The chain is built from TRBV6-2 or TRBV6-3 and TRBJ1-5; the D is unclear. This CDR3 is built from 16 residues. Germline lookup yields CDR1 MNHEY and CDR2 SVGEGT. V lost 2 bases and J 0 bases, leaving 11 bases between the germline ends. CDR3 region: CASSYGVANSNQPQHF. The CDR3 nucleotides are TGTGCCAGCAGTTACGGAGTAGCAAATAGCAATCAGCCCCAGCATTTT.

In its sample, this clonotype is medium-sized (0.01 to 0.1%). V and J are TRBV3-1 and TRBJ2-3, with TRBD2 identical over 9 bases. This CDR3 has 18 amino acids. V gave up 0 bases and J gave up 4 bases; unmatched junction bases: 11. Germline V CDR1 and CDR2: LGHDT, YNNKEL (reference sequence). For the CDR3, the DNA is TGTGCCAGCAGCCAAGATCTGGCGGGGGGGCCGTCCTCAGATACGCAGTATTTT. Its protein is CASSQDLAGGPSSDTQYF.

This clonotype was observed many times. The chain combines TRBV6-1 with TRBJ2-3, with 14 bases lining up with TRBD2. The trim removed 8 bases at V and 0 bases at J, leaving 7 bases unmatched. This CDR3 is 17 amino acids long. The germline gives CDR1 MNHNS, CDR2 SASEGT. The CDR3 bases are TGTGCCAGCGAGGGACTAGCGGGGGATCCTAGCACAGATACGCAGTATTTT. Amino acids: CASEGLAGDPSTDTQYF.

This clonotype showed up many times. V and J are TRBV7-3 and TRBJ2-5; 7 positions match TRBD1. Germline CDR1 SGHTA, CDR2 FQGTGA. The CDR3 runs to 14 residues. Trimming removed 5 bases from V and 4 bases from J; junction bases left unmatched: 7. The CDR3 loop is CASSPSTGVETQYF. The DNA of the CDR3 is TGTGCCAGCAGCCCAAGCACAGGGGTAGAGACCCAGTACTTC.

This clonotype was counted at least ten times. The chain is built from TRBV5-1 and TRBJ2-1; D gene uncertain. Germline V gives CDR1 SGHRS, CDR2 YFSETQ. CDR3 length equals 11 residues. Trimming took off 4 bases at V and 5 bases at J, with 4 bases between the two ends. CDR3 in DNA: TGCGCCAGCAGCGAAGACAATGAGCAGTTCTTC. Translating it yields CASSEDNEQFF.

The rearrangement joins TRBV18 to TRBJ1-4; possible D gene TRBD1, 6 bases. Trimming took off 3 bases at V and 8 bases at J, with 19 bases between the two ends. There are 16 residues in the CDR3. Germline V gives CDR1 KGHSH, CDR2 LQKENI. Written as DNA, the CDR3 is TGTGCCAGCTCACCCCGGAAGGGGGGCGAAGTGGAAAAACTGTTTTTT. Encoded protein: CASSPRKGGEVEKLFF.

This clonotype was counted ten times or more. The J gene is TRBJ2-1, the V gene TRBV6-1; TRBD2 aligns across 8 bases. The junction had 2 bases not matched to a gene; V was cut back by 9 bases and J by 4 bases. The germline V gene has CDR1 MNHNS and CDR2 SASEGT. This CDR3 has 12 residues. This CDR3 reads CASGLAYNEQFF. Here the CDR3 DNA reads TGTGCCAGTGGACTAGCATACAATGAGCAGTTCTTC.

This clonotype was detected many times. The CDR3 nucleotides are TGTGCCACCAGCAGAGCCGAGGGGGCGGCCACTGAAGCTTTCTTT. This sequence encodes CATSRAEGAATEAFF. J is TRBJ1-1 and V is TRBV15; 7 bases are shared with TRBD1. This CDR3 is built from 15 residues. Germline CDR1 and CDR2: LNHNV and YYDKDF (reference sequence). Losses at the gene ends were 1 base for V and 4 bases for J; bases not matched to a gene: 6.

This clonotype was seen many times. The chain joins TRBV25-1 to TRBJ1-2; TRBD1 matches 8 bases. V shed 4 bases and J 4 bases; nucleotides not matched to a gene: 8. Germline CDR1 is MGHDK and CDR2 is SYGVNS. The CDR3 runs 15 residues. The CDR3 nucleotides read TGTGCCAGCAGTGGGACAGGGAATGAAGTCTATGGCTACACCTTC. The encoded protein is CASSGTGNEVYGYTF.

This clonotype was seen at least ten times. The genes are TRBV6-1 and TRBJ2-7; no clear D. Per the germline V gene, CDR1 is MNHNS and CDR2 is SASEGT. The CDR3 length is 13 residues. Between the trimmed V and J ends, which lost 7 bases and 1 base, there was a span of 11 bases. The CDR3 bases are TGTGCCAGCATGGCTACGCTATCCTACGAGCAGTACTTC. It codes for CASMATLSYEQYF.

At least ten counts were recorded for this clonotype. This chain links TRBV18 with TRBJ1-1; D possibly corresponds to TRBD1 (6 bases). This CDR3 contains 17 residues. V gave up 6 bases and J gave up 0 bases, with 20 bases separating them. Looked up from germline, CDR1 is KGHSH and CDR2 is LQKENI. This CDR3 is CASSLGGASTMNTEAFF. CDR3 in DNA: TGTGCCAGCTCCCTGGGGGGGGCCTCCACCATGAACACTGAAGCTTTCTTT.

This clonotype was recorded at least ten times. The chain joins TRBV6-1 to TRBJ1-1; TRBD1 is a possible D gene (5 bases). Trimming cost V 5 bases and J 1 base, with 14 bases left between them. The CDR3 consists of 15 residues. Germline CDR1 reads MNHNS; CDR2 reads SASEGT. The CDR3 bases are TGTGCCAGCAGTAAATGGGGGACCTCGAACACTGAAGCTTTCTTT. Its translation is CASSKWGTSNTEAFF.

This clonotype has ten or more counts. The rearrangement links TRBV24-1 to TRBJ2-5; D is unclear. V was pared by 9 bases and J by 7 bases, with 5 bases between. There are 9 residues in the CDR3. CDR1 is KGHDR, CDR2 SFDVKD, per germline. The CDR3 protein is CATFVTQYF. Here the CDR3 DNA reads TGTGCCACCTTTGTGACCCAGTACTTC.

At least ten counts were recorded for this clonotype. This sequence joins TRBV12-3 or TRBV12-4 and TRBJ2-6; the D is unclear. CDR3 length: 17 residues. The ends were cut back, 4 bases at V and 2 bases at J, with 15 bases in the middle. This CDR3 reads CASSSNRLSTGANVLTF. The CDR3 bases are TGTGCCAGCAGTTCGAACCGACTTTCCACTGGGGCCAACGTCCTGACTTTC.

This clonotype occurred many times. V usage is TRBV6-1 and J usage is TRBJ1-4; D is unclear. V lost 4 bases to trimming and J lost 1 base, with 13 bases between them. Germline V gives CDR1 MNHNS, CDR2 SASEGT. This CDR3 is 16 amino acids long. The CDR3 DNA reads as TGTGCCAGCAGTGTCCGTGGGCTCGGAACTAATGAAAAACTGTTTTTT. This codes for CASSVRGLGTNEKLFF.

This clonotype was observed a few times. This rearrangement joins TRBV20-1 to TRBJ2-7, with a possible D match to TRBD2 (5 bases). Germline V lookup: CDR1 DFQATT, CDR2 SNEGSKA (reference sequence). There are 13 residues in the CDR3. Between the trimmed V and J ends, which lost 6 bases and 7 bases, there was a span of 19 bases. CDR3 in DNA: TGCAGTGCCAAAGAGACCGGGTCGGGAGAGCAGTACTTC. Its protein is CSAKETGSGEQYF.

The chain uses TRBV29-1 and TRBJ2-7; D tentatively fits TRBD1 or TRBD2 (5 bases each). The V gene lost 8 bases and the J gene lost 6 bases, with 17 bases spanning the gap. Germline lookup yields CDR1 SQVTM and CDR2 ANQGSEA. CDR3 length: 12 residues. CDR3 nucleotides: TGCAGCTACCGGGACGATGGTCTCGAGCAGTACTTC. Translated, it gives CSYRDDGLEQYF.

This clonotype was seen many times. The chain has TRBV5-4 and TRBJ2-6, with 8 bases lining up with TRBD1. CDR3 length: 17 amino acids. Germline CDR1 is SGHNT and CDR2 is YYREEE (reference sequence). V lost 4 bases, J lost 2 bases, and 8 bases stayed unmatched. The CDR3 is CASSPTGGITGANVLTF. In nucleotides, the CDR3 is TGTGCCAGCAGCCCAACAGGGGGTATAACTGGGGCCAACGTCCTGACTTTC.